This T cell receptor (beta chain) emerged from a study of blood T cell repertoires in COVID-19. V lost 3 bases to trimming and J lost 0 bases, with 12 bases between them. The CDR3 is 16 amino acids. Per the germline V gene, CDR1 is MNHNS and CDR2 is SASEGT. In the original workflow: For nucleated cells, counts were estimated from reference gene primer amplification. The protocol was immunoSEQ multiplex PCR, while the TCRdb copy is restricted to in-frame clones and leaves out a portion. For V, J and clone size, that table is used; D and trimming come from the DNA. This table has around 120,000 clones, around 79% appearing once.

The chain links TRBV6-1 to TRBJ2-1, with D possibly TRBD1 on 6 matching bases. Sequencing was performed on peripheral blood. The sequence came from a man aged 50-60 years with acute or convalescent COVID-19. For the CDR3, the DNA is TGTGCCAGCAGTGATCGTGGACAGAGCTCCTACAATGAGCAGTTCTTC. This sequence encodes CASSDRGQSSYNEQFF.